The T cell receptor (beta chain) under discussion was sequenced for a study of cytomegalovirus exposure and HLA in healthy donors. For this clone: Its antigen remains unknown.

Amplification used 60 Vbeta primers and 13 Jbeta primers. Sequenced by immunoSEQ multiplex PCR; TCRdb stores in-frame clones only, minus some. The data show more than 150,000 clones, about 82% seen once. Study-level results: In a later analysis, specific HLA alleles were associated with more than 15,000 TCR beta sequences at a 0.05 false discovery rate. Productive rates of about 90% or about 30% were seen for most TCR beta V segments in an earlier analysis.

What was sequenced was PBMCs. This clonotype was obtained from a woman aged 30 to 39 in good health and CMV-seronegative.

This CDR3 reads CASSFTRNTEAFF. The CDR3 coding sequence is TGTGCCAGCAGCTTTACACGGAACACTGAAGCTTTCTTT. V and J are TRBV5-6 and TRBJ1-1; D gene uncertain. The CDR3 loop spans 13 amino acids. Trimming took 2 bases from V and 1 from J, leaving 6 bases between them. In germline, CDR1 is SGHDT, CDR2 YYEEEE. The full variable domain, with the rest looked up from reference TRBV5-6 and TRBJ1-1, is DAGVTQSPTHLIKTRGQQVTLRCSPKSGHDTVSWYQQALGQGPQFIFQYYEEEERQRGNFPDRFSGHQFPNYSSELNVNALLLGDSALYLCASSFTRNTEAFFGQGTRLTVV.